This T cell receptor (beta chain) was found in a study of neurological immune-mediated disorders. Broader study findings: Phylogenetic grouping placed 18 of 34 multiple sclerosis patients' repertoires in one related-CDR3 cluster, a possible signature.

This clonotype was counted many times. Antigen unknown. With 5 bases removed from V and 10 bases from J, the gap between germline ends came to 21 bases. The germline CDR1 and CDR2 sequences are DFQATT and SNEGSKA (reference sequence). The CDR3 consists of 14 residues. 5'RACE with 10-nucleotide random UMIs generated the cDNA. TCRdb processed the 5' RACE reads anew with MiXCR; each CDR3 protein has one entry. This table holds nearly 60,000 distinct CDR3 sequences, 3% to 3.5% found once. The origin of this receptor is a woman between 55 and 75 years old with multiple sclerosis. The specimen was PBMCs. This sequence joins TRBV20-1 and TRBJ2-1; D unresolved. The CDR3 bases are TGCAGTGCTTCAGTCCCCGGGCCTTCAAGGGAGCAGTTCTTC. It specifies CSASVPGPSREQFF.